These 28 T cell receptor beta chains came from one sample sequenced in a study of blood T cell repertoires in COVID-19. Repertoires were generated with immunoSEQ multiplex PCR, while TCRdb's copy carries only in-frame clones and drops some. Among about 73,000 clones listed, roughly 89% were seen once. Sequenced material: peripheral blood. All receptors come from a man older than 75 with acute or convalescent COVID-19.

A few counts support this clone. The CDR3 here is CAWSVRDTRYGYTF. CDR3 bases: TGTGCCTGGAGTGTAAGAGATACGCGGTATGGCTACACCTTC. The chain employs TRBV30 and TRBJ1-2; D not certain. Germline values: CDR1 GTSNPN, CDR2 SVGIG (reference sequence). With 0 bases removed from V and 5 bases from J, the gap between germline ends came to 13 bases. This CDR3 is built from 14 residues.

This clone was seen once. The chain recombines TRBV9 with TRBJ2-2; D may be TRBD2 (5 bases). V was cut by 0 bases and J by 7 bases, with 10 bases left in between. The CDR3 spans 14 residues. Germline loops: CDR1 SGDLS, CDR2 YYNGEE. CDR3 DNA: TGTGCCAGCAGCGTAGGAGGGATCATCGGGGAGCTGTTTTTT. Translating it yields CASSVGGIIGELFF.

This sequence joins TRBV2 and TRBJ1-5; D gene ambiguous. The CDR3 is made up of 14 amino acids. Trimming removed 6 bases at V and 6 bases at J, with 15 bases between. Germline lookup yields CDR1 SNHLY and CDR2 FYNNEI. The CDR3 spells CASSPRESLQPQHF. The CDR3 DNA is TGTGCCAGCAGCCCCCGGGAAAGTCTTCAGCCCCAGCATTTT.

The rearrangement joins TRBV2 to TRBJ1-1, with D unclear. Deletions cut 2 bases from V and 11 bases from J, with 12 bases between. Per germline, CDR1 SNHLY and CDR2 FYNNEI. The CDR3 covers 12 residues. The CDR3 sequence: CASSENRRGAFF. The CDR3 DNA reads TGTGCCAGCAGTGAAAATAGGAGAGGGGCTTTCTTT.

This rearrangement joins TRBV2 to TRBJ1-1; no reliable D call. The CDR3 runs 14 residues. Germline CDR1 SNHLY, CDR2 FYNNEI. V was trimmed by 7 bases and J by 1 base, leaving 13 bases between them. The CDR3 protein is CASILDGANTEAFF. CDR3 nucleotides: TGTGCCAGCATCCTAGACGGAGCGAACACTGAAGCTTTCTTT.

V usage is TRBV7-8 and J usage is TRBJ2-2, with D hard to call. Germline V gene data show CDR1 as SGHVS and CDR2 as FQNEAQ. This CDR3 has 14 residues. The V end was cut by 5 bases, the J end by 5 bases, with 12 bases between. Here the CDR3 DNA reads TGTGCCAGCAGCCTCGAATGGCGGACCGGGGAGCTGTTTTTT. Its protein is CASSLEWRTGELFF.

The rearrangement joins TRBV12-3 or TRBV12-4 to TRBJ2-1; D not certain. V lost 6 bases and J 4 bases, leaving 10 bases between the germline ends. This CDR3 comprises 13 residues. The CDR3 protein is CASSYLRYNEQFF. The CDR3 nucleotides are TGTGCCAGCAGCTATCTCAGGTACAATGAGCAGTTCTTC.

The chain is built from TRBV7-2 and TRBJ1-3; tentative D call: TRBD1 (5 bases). Trimming took 2 bases from V and 0 from J, leaving 8 bases between them. The CDR3 consists of 15 residues. Germline assignment: CDR1 SGHTA and CDR2 FQGNSA. The CDR3 coding sequence is TGTGCCAGCAGCTTACAGGGCCCCTCTGGAAACACCATATATTTT. Translation: CASSLQGPSGNTIYF.

The chain has TRBV30 and TRBJ2-7, with D perhaps matching TRBD1 (5 bases). This CDR3 contains 15 residues. The germline gives CDR1 GTSNPN, CDR2 SVGIG (reference sequence). Trimming cost V 1 base and J 0 bases, with 13 bases left between them. The CDR3 spells CAWSGKGLNSYEQYF. The CDR3 coding sequence is TGTGCCTGGAGTGGGAAGGGGCTGAACTCCTACGAGCAGTACTTC. Full variable domain (rest looked up from reference TRBV30 and TRBJ2-7): SQTIHQWPATLVQPVGSPLSLECTVEGTSNPNLYWYRQAAGRGLQLLFYSVGIGQISSEVPQNLSASRPQDRQFILSSKKLLLSDSGFYLCAWSGKGLNSYEQYFGPGTRLTVT.

This clone was recorded a few times. V gene TRBV19 combines with J gene TRBJ1-2, with D perhaps TRBD1 (6 bases). V was clipped by 3 bases and J by 2 bases, with 10 bases between them. Germline CDR1 LNHDA, CDR2 SQIVND (reference sequence). The CDR3 loop spans 14 amino acids. As DNA, the CDR3 is TGTGCCAGTAGTATGGACAGCCTGAACTATGGCTACACCTTC. It codes for CASSMDSLNYGYTF.

The chain uses TRBV5-1 and TRBJ1-6; D may be TRBD1 (5 bases). The CDR3 is 14 residues long. Trimming removed 4 bases at V and 8 bases at J, with 13 bases between. CDR1 and CDR2 (germline): SGHRS, YFSETQ. The CDR3 reads CASSPWGGDSPLHF. In DNA, the CDR3 is TGCGCCAGCAGCCCCTGGGGGGGGGATTCACCCCTCCACTTT.

V usage is TRBV5-1 and J usage is TRBJ2-2; TRBD1 is a possible D gene (5 bases). The CDR3 has 15 amino acids. Germline V CDR1 and CDR2: SGHRS, YFSETQ. Trimming took off 0 bases at V and 1 base at J, with 7 bases between the two ends. This CDR3 reads CASSLGQMNTGELFF. The CDR3 DNA reads as TGCGCCAGCAGCTTGGGACAGATGAACACCGGGGAGCTGTTTTTT.

This clone was counted only a few times. The chain couples TRBV5-4 to TRBJ2-7, with 8 bases matching TRBD1. The CDR3 contains 12 residues. Germline V CDR1 and CDR2: SGHNT, YYREEE (reference sequence). V trimming: 4 bases; J trimming: 7 bases; junction bases outside the gene matches: 4. CDR3 sequence: CASSRQGREQYF. CDR3 sequence (DNA): TGTGCCAGCAGCCGACAGGGGAGGGAGCAGTACTTC.

The J gene is TRBJ2-2, the V gene TRBV18; D perhaps matches TRBD1 (6 bases). The CDR3 spans 14 residues. The V and J ends lost 6 bases and 3 bases respectively, with 11 bases between them. Germline V gives CDR1 KGHSH, CDR2 LQKENI. CDR3 bases: TGTGCCAGCTCCCGCCCAGGGGACACCGGGGAGCTGTTTTTT. The encoded protein is CASSRPGDTGELFF.

In its sample, this clone was seen once. V is TRBV5-6 and J is TRBJ2-1; maybe TRBD1 (6 bases). Germline assignment: CDR1 SGHDT and CDR2 YYEEEE. Trimming removed 4 bases from V and 7 bases from J, with 21 bases in between. CDR3 length: 16 residues. CDR3: CASSLIIRQGLNEQFF. For the CDR3, the DNA is TGTGCCAGCAGCCTTATCATTAGGCAGGGGTTGAATGAGCAGTTCTTC.

CDR3 sequence reads: CASSLEGFGYTF. The CDR3 nucleotides are TGTGCCAGCAGCTTAGAGGGGTTTGGCTACACCTTC. The chain is built from TRBV7-9 and TRBJ1-2, with D possibly TRBD1 on 5 matching bases. This CDR3 comprises 12 residues. The germline V gene encodes CDR1 SEHNR and CDR2 FQNEAQ (reference sequence). The V gene lost 1 base and the J gene lost 7 bases, with 7 bases spanning the gap.

This chain joins TRBV24-1 and TRBJ2-5, with a tentative D call TRBD1 (6 bases). V gave up 2 bases and J gave up 0 bases, with 12 bases separating them. Germline V gene sequence: CDR1 KGHDR, CDR2 SFDVKD. The CDR3 has 16 residues. The CDR3 spells CATSDYRYRDQETQYF. CDR3 nucleotides: TGTGCCACCAGTGATTACCGATACAGGGACCAAGAGACCCAGTACTTC.

This sequence joins TRBV12-3 or TRBV12-4 and TRBJ1-1; D might be TRBD1 (5 bases). Trimming took off 7 bases at V and 4 bases at J, with 13 bases between the two ends. This CDR3 has 13 amino acids. CDR3 DNA: TGTGCCAGCACCGTCGCCGGGGGCACTGAAGCTTTCTTT. Encoded protein: CASTVAGGTEAFF.

V gene TRBV5-4 combines with J gene TRBJ2-5; 7 bases align to TRBD2. From germline, CDR1 is SGHNT and CDR2 YYREEE (reference sequence). Trimming at V came to 1 base and at J to 5 bases, leaving 5 bases not matched to a gene. This CDR3 has 14 residues. The DNA of the CDR3 is TGTGCCAGCAGCTTGTGGCGGGGGAGGGAGACCCAGTACTTC. This gives the protein CASSLWRGRETQYF. Combining the CDR3 with reference TRBV5-4 and TRBJ2-5 gives the whole variable domain ETGVTQSPTHLIKTRGQQVTLRCSSQSGHNTVSWYQQALGQGPQFIFQYYREEENGRGNFPPRFSGLQFPNYSSELNVNALELDDSALYLCASSLWRGRETQYFGPGTRLLVL.

This clone was recorded a few times. V usage is TRBV29-1 and J usage is TRBJ1-2, with D possibly being TRBD1 (5 bases). The CDR3 length is 13 residues. The germline V and J ends were trimmed by 7 bases and 3 bases, with 15 bases remaining between them. Germline-derived CDR1 and CDR2 are SQVTM and ANQGSEA. CDR3 nucleotides: TGCAGCGCCCGTTTGGGACTTTACTATGGCTACACCTTC. Protein product: CSARLGLYYGYTF. Supplemented by reference TRBV29-1 and TRBJ1-2, the full variable domain reads SAVISQKPSRDICQRGTSLTIQCQVDSQVTMMFWYRQQPGQSLTLIATANQGSEATYESGFVIDKFPISRPNLTFSTLTVSNMSPEDSSIYLCSARLGLYYGYTFGSGTRLTVV.

The chain combines TRBV19 with TRBJ1-2; the D gene is possibly TRBD1 (6 bases). Germline values: CDR1 LNHDA, CDR2 SQIVND (reference sequence). The CDR3 has 14 amino acids. V was shortened by 5 bases and J by 2 bases, with 12 bases between the two germline ends. The CDR3 is CASSRGATNYGYTF. DNA of the CDR3: TGTGCCAGTAGTCGGGGGGCTACGAACTATGGCTACACCTTC.

V gene TRBV7-9 combines with J gene TRBJ1-1; D is undetermined. The CDR3 runs to 13 residues. CDR1 and CDR2 (germline): SEHNR, FQNEAQ (reference sequence). V lost 2 bases and J 3 bases, leaving 7 bases between the germline ends. In DNA form, the CDR3 reads TGTGCCAGCAGCTTATTTCTCCACACTGAAGCTTTCTTT. This translates into CASSLFLHTEAFF.

This clone was observed a handful of times. The V and J genes are TRBV5-1 and TRBJ2-7, with 8 nucleotides matching TRBD1. The CDR3 runs to 15 residues. Germline lookup yields CDR1 SGHRS and CDR2 YFSETQ. The V and J ends lost 4 bases and 8 bases, in that order; junction bases with no gene match: 14. The CDR3 DNA is TGCGCCAGCAGCCCTCTACAGGGGGGAGGTGCTCAGCAGTACTTC. This translates into CASSPLQGGGAQQYF.

This rearrangement joins TRBV7-3 to TRBJ1-2; D is perhaps TRBD1 (6 bases). V lost 1 base and J lost 8, with 11 bases in between. Germline V gene sequence: CDR1 SGHTA, CDR2 FQGTGA. The CDR3 extends over 13 amino acids. The CDR3 bases are TGTGCCAGCAGCTTAAACGGGGGGCTAGGCTACACCTTC. Its protein product is CASSLNGGLGYTF. Supplemented by reference TRBV7-3 and TRBJ1-2, the full variable domain reads GAGVSQTPSNKVTEKGKYVELRCDPISGHTALYWYRQSLGQGPEFLIYFQGTGAADDSGLPNDRFFAVRPEGSVSTLKIQRTERGDSAVYLCASSLNGGLGYTFGSGTRLTVV.

The rearrangement links TRBV24-1 to TRBJ2-3; TRBD1 agrees at 9 bases. Losses at the gene ends were 2 bases for V and 5 bases for J; bases not matched to a gene: 10. Germline CDR1 is KGHDR and CDR2 is SFDVKD. CDR3 length: 17 amino acids. The DNA of the CDR3 is TGTGCCACCAGTGATTCAATGCCCGGACAGGGGAAAGATACGCAGTATTTT. Protein product: CATSDSMPGQGKDTQYF.

This sequence joins TRBV24-1 and TRBJ2-2; D possibly corresponds to TRBD2 (5 bases). This CDR3 has 13 amino acids. The V and J ends lost 9 bases and 4 bases respectively, with 11 bases between them. CDR1 and CDR2 (germline): KGHDR, SFDVKD. CDR3 coding DNA: TGTGCCACCGGGAGTTATTCCACCGGGGAGCTGTTTTTT. It translates to CATGSYSTGELFF.

This rearrangement joins TRBV7-9 to TRBJ2-7; the match to TRBD2 covers 7 bases. Trimming took 3 bases from V and 1 from J; bases not matched to a gene: 3. Germline lookup yields CDR1 SEHNR and CDR2 FQNEAQ (reference sequence). The length of the CDR3 is 14 residues. The CDR3 spells CASSFGTTSYEQYF. CDR3 nucleotide sequence: TGTGCCAGCAGCTTTGGGACTACGTCCTACGAGCAGTACTTC. Variable domain in full (rest from reference TRBV7-9 and TRBJ2-7): DTGVSQNPRHKITKRGQNVTFRCDPISEHNRLYWYRQTLGQGPEFLTYFQNEAQLEKSRLLSDRFSAERPKGSFSTLEIQRTEQGDSAMYLCASSFGTTSYEQYFGPGTRLTVT.

This clone was counted once. The rearrangement links TRBV30 to TRBJ1-1; D gene uncertain. CDR3 size: 16 residues. V was trimmed by 0 bases and J by 0 bases, leaving 14 bases between them. The germline gives CDR1 GTSNPN, CDR2 SVGIG (reference sequence). The CDR3 coding sequence is TGTGCCTGGAGTGTACGGAAGGCAGGTTTGAACACTGAAGCTTTCTTT. It encodes CAWSVRKAGLNTEAFF.